A selection of T cell receptor beta chains follows, all from one sample in a study of post-analysis software for immune sequencing data. MiXCR, applied by TCRdb to the PCR reads, yields one record per CDR3 protein. The sample lists roughly 800,000 distinct CDR3 sequences, around 42% seen once, with 4.9% in the top ten. The sequencing sample was made of blood. These TCRs come from a girl between 5 and 17 years old with multiple sclerosis. The CDR3 runs from the conserved cysteine through the conserved F or W. A D gene is named only where the DNA matches it firmly. Rows may omit the clone size; those that give it use once, few, many or a size class.

.,.,TRBJ2-5,TRBV5-1,CASSLGDAKETQYF,TGCGCCAGCAGCTTGGGGGACGCAAAAGAGACCCAGTACTTC
.,few,TRBJ2-1,TRBV5-1,CASSLVEYNEQFF,TGCGCCAGCAGCTTGGTGGAGTACAATGAGCAGTTCTTC
.,few,TRBJ2-7,TRBV27,CASGSGRYYEQYF,TGTGCCAGCGGTTCCGGACGCTACTACGAGCAGTACTTC
TRBD2,.,TRBJ2-2,TRBV25-1,CASSESSSGSRDTGELFF,TGTGCCAGCAGTGAATCGTCTAGCGGGAGTAGGGACACCGGGGAGCTGTTTTTT
TRBD1,.,TRBJ2-7,TRBV11-2,CASSLDWGQGLTYEQYF,TGTGCCAGCAGCTTAGATTGGGGACAGGGCTTAACCTACGAGCAGTACTTC
.,few,TRBJ2-3,TRBV29-1,CSVEDRGRWGTDTQYF,TGCAGCGTTGAAGATCGGGGACGTTGGGGCACAGATACGCAGTATTTT
TRBD1,.,TRBJ1-1,TRBV11-2,CASSRRGTGHTEAFF,TGTGCCAGCAGCCGTCGCGGGACAGGGCACACTGAAGCTTTCTTT
.,.,TRBJ2-3,TRBV12-3/TRBV12-4,CASSFNPPSTDTQYF,TGTGCCAGCAGTTTTAACCCTCCTAGCACAGATACGCAGTATTTT
TRBD1,.,TRBJ2-7,TRBV6-6,CASMDRVGYEQYF,TGTGCCTCCATGGACAGGGTGGGGTACGAGCAGTACTTC
.,few,TRBJ2-1,TRBV20-1,CSARVMDNEQFF,TGCAGTGCTAGGGTCATGGACAATGAGCAGTTCTTC
.,few,TRBJ1-4,TRBV6-5,CASTGGFGEKLFF,TGTGCCAGCACCGGAGGATTTGGCGAAAAACTGTTTTTT
.,.,TRBJ2-6,TRBV20-1,CSARTTGAGANVLTF,TGCAGTGCTAGAACGACAGGTGCTGGGGCCAACGTCCTGACTTTC
TRBD1,few,TRBJ2-6,TRBV5-1,CASSLQGLDSGANVLTF,TGCGCCAGCAGCTTACAGGGGTTGGACTCTGGGGCCAACGTCCTGACTTTC
.,.,TRBJ2-5,TRBV9,CASSVGTKPETQYF,TGTGCCAGCAGCGTAGGGACCAAACCGGAGACCCAGTACTTC
.,few,TRBJ2-5,TRBV5-1,CASSEDGYQETQYF,TGCGCCAGCAGTGAAGACGGGTACCAAGAGACCCAGTACTTC
TRBD2,.,TRBJ2-7,TRBV15,CATSLAGNSYEQYF,TGTGCCACCAGCTTAGCGGGAAACTCCTACGAGCAGTACTTC
TRBD1,.,TRBJ1-2,TRBV20-1,CSARDWTGPQNGYTF,TGCAGTGCTAGAGATTGGACAGGCCCTCAAAATGGCTACACCTTC
TRBD2,.,TRBJ2-5,TRBV20-1,CSAIAGVVETQYF,TGCAGTGCAATAGCGGGAGTGGTCGAGACCCAGTACTTC
TRBD1,.,TRBJ2-7,TRBV6-6,CASSYLTGDEQYF,TGTGCCAGCAGTTACTTGACAGGGGACGAGCAGTACTTC
TRBD1,.,TRBJ1-2,TRBV6-5,CASRRQTGGYFGYTF,TGTGCCAGCAGGAGACAGACAGGGGGCTATTTTGGCTACACCTTC
TRBD2,once,TRBJ2-7,TRBV20-1,CSGVEAGGLGYNEQYF,TGCAGTGGAGTTGAGGCGGGGGGATTGGGATACAATGAGCAGTACTTC
.,.,TRBJ2-1,TRBV5-1,CASSLEGPRDEQFF,TGCGCCAGCAGCTTGGAGGGCCCGAGGGATGAGCAGTTCTTC
.,few,TRBJ2-5,TRBV10-3,CAISDLDTGNRETQYF,TGTGCCATCAGTGACCTTGACACAGGGAATAGAGAGACCCAGTACTTC
.,.,TRBJ1-2,TRBV9,CASSPEGTPNYGCTF,TGTGCCAGCAGCCCAGAAGGGACACCTAACTATGGCTGCACCTTC
.,once,TRBJ1-2,TRBV29-1,CSVEGDPSEGYGYTF,TGCAGCGTTGAAGGGGACCCCTCAGAGGGCTATGGCTACACCTTC
TRBD1,.,TRBJ1-1,TRBV11-2,CASTLGTGLAFF,TGTGCCAGCACCTTAGGGACAGGGTTAGCTTTCTTT
.,.,TRBJ2-1,TRBV20-1,CSARDASEQFF,TGCAGTGCCCGGGACGCCAGTGAGCAGTTCTTC
.,.,TRBJ2-7,TRBV5-1,CASSSKDGSSSYEQYF,TGCGCCAGCAGCTCGAAAGACGGCTCGAGCTCCTACGAGCAGTACTTC